The rows below give T cell receptor beta chains drawn from one sample of a study of cytomegalovirus exposure and HLA in healthy donors. Clones were sequenced by immunoSEQ multiplex PCR, and TCRdb holds only the in-frame ones, with some missing. The table lists some 200,000 clones, approximately 85% of them singletons. The sequencing sample was made of PBMCs. These receptors were taken from a woman aged 45-59 years in good health and CMV-seropositive. Both conserved end residues are part of each CDR3. A D gene is named only where the DNA matches it firmly. Rows may omit the clone size; those that give it use once, few, many or a size class.

v_call	clone_size	j_call	d_call	cdr3_nt	cdr3_aa
TRBV6-5	.	TRBJ2-7	.	TGTGCCAGCAGTTACTCCGGATCGGGGGAGCAGTACTTC	CASSYSGSGEQYF
TRBV5-6	.	TRBJ2-2	.	TGTGCCAGCAGCACAGGGCTGGCCGGGGAGCTGTTTTTT	CASSTGLAGELFF
TRBV4-1	.	TRBJ1-1	.	TGCGCCAGCAGCCAAGTTAGGGGGACTGAAGCTTTCTTT	CASSQVRGTEAFF
TRBV27	.	TRBJ2-7	TRBD2	TGTGCCAGCAGTTTATTCGGGGGGGACTTAACCTACGAGCAGTACTTC	CASSLFGGDLTYEQYF
TRBV11-2	once	TRBJ2-1	TRBD1	TGTGCCAGCAGCCGGGACAGGGGCCATGAGCAGTTCTTC	CASSRDRGHEQFF
TRBV10-3	.	TRBJ1-2	.	TGTGCCATCAGTGAGGAAAAAGCCGGCTACACCTTC	CAISEEKAGYTF
TRBV28	.	TRBJ2-7	.	TGTGCCAGCACTGAGGGAAACGAGCAGTACTTC	CASTEGNEQYF
TRBV29-1	.	TRBJ1-1	TRBD1	TGCAGCGTGGGACAGCGAAACACTGAAGCTTTCTTT	CSVGQRNTEAFF
TRBV6-6	few	TRBJ2-7	.	TGTTTTTTCAAGCAGAAGGCGGCATACGAGCAGTACTTC	CFFKQKAAYEQYF
TRBV11-1	few	TRBJ2-4	TRBD2	TGTGCCAGCAGCAGATTAGCGGGAGTGAACATTCAGTACTTC	CASSRLAGVNIQYF
TRBV6-4	.	TRBJ1-5	.	TGTGCCAGCAGTTCACAGGGTAAGGAGCCCCAGCATTTT	CASSSQGKEPQHF
TRBV30	.	TRBJ2-7	TRBD2	TGTGCCTGGGGGACTAGCGGGTACGAGCAGTACTTC	CAWGTSGYEQYF
TRBV5-1	.	TRBJ2-7	.	TGCGCCAGCAGTACCGTGGGCCTAGCGAATAACGAGCAGTACTTC	CASSTVGLANNEQYF
TRBV4-3	once	TRBJ2-7	.	TGCGCCAGCAGCCAAGCTTGGGACATCGCCTACGAGCAGTACTTC	CASSQAWDIAYEQYF
TRBV27	.	TRBJ1-1	TRBD1	TGTGCCAGCAGTTCTCCCGGGACAGCATATGAAGCTTTCTTT	CASSSPGTAYEAFF
TRBV5-1	.	TRBJ2-1	TRBD2	TGCGCCAGCAGCTGGACTAGCGGAGCTTACAATGAGCAGTTCTTC	CASSWTSGAYNEQFF
TRBV4-3	.	TRBJ2-7	TRBD1	TGCGCCAGCAGCCAAGTACCGGGACAGGCCTACGAGCAGTACTTC	CASSQVPGQAYEQYF
TRBV19	.	TRBJ2-7	TRBD1	TGTGCCAGTAGTACCGCCGGACAGGTCCACGAGCAGTACTTC	CASSTAGQVHEQYF
TRBV5-1	.	TRBJ1-1	.	TGCGCCAGCAGCTTCACGGGGGAGAGGACTGAAGCTTTCTTT	CASSFTGERTEAFF
TRBV29-1	.	TRBJ2-1	TRBD2	TGCAGCGCTGAACTAGCGGAATACAATGAGCAGTTCTTC	CSAELAEYNEQFF
TRBV16	few	TRBJ1-4	.	TGTGCCAGCAGCCAGACAGCGTTAACTAATGAAAAACTGTTTTTT	CASSQTALTNEKLFF
TRBV18	.	TRBJ1-4	.	TGTGCCAGCTCACCCGTGGCTCAGGGGAATGAAAAACTGTTTTTT	CASSPVAQGNEKLFF
TRBV7-9	.	TRBJ2-1	TRBD2	TGTGCCAGCCCTACGGGGGGGCGAAGGGAAGAGTCCTACAATGAGCAGTTCTTC	CASPTGGRREESYNEQFF
TRBV7-2	.	TRBJ1-2	.	TGTGCCAGCAGCTTAGTGAAAGGGGCCTATGGCTACACCTTC	CASSLVKGAYGYTF
TRBV6-5	.	TRBJ2-1	.	TGTGCCAGCAGGGACGGGGAGAGCTCCTACAATGAGCAGTTCTTC	CASRDGESSYNEQFF
TRBV7-2	.	TRBJ2-1	TRBD2	TGTGCCAGCAGCTTAGAGCGGGGGTATGAGCAGTTCTTC	CASSLERGYEQFF
TRBV2	.	TRBJ2-5	.	TGTGCCAGCAGTCAGGGTCAAGAGACCCAGTACTTC	CASSQGQETQYF
TRBV28	.	TRBJ1-2	.	TGTGCCAGCAGTTTGTACGAGGGCTACACCTTC	CASSLYEGYTF
TRBV4-3	once	TRBJ2-1	TRBD1	TGCGCCAGCAGCCAAGGTGGAGACAGGGGTGGTGAGCAGTTCTTC	CASSQGGDRGGEQFF
TRBV28	few	TRBJ1-5	.	TGTGCCAGCAGTCCCGGTCGAAATAGCAATCAGCCCCAGCATTTT	CASSPGRNSNQPQHF
TRBV30	few	TRBJ1-4	.	TGTGCCTGGAGTGTACTGGGAACTAGCCTGTTTTTT	CAWSVLGTSLFF
TRBV9	few	TRBJ2-2	TRBD2	TGTGCCAGCAGCGTAGGGGACGGGACTAGCGGGAGTCGTGGGACCGGGGAGCTGTTTTTT	CASSVGDGTSGSRGTGELFF
TRBV5-6	.	TRBJ2-2	TRBD2	TGTGCCAGCCGTCGGTGGTCTAGCGGAACCGGGGAGCTGTTTTTT	CASRRWSSGTGELFF
TRBV7-7	.	TRBJ1-1	.	TGTGCCAGCAGCTTCGATCTAAACACTGAAGCTTTCTTT	CASSFDLNTEAFF
TRBV5-1	few	TRBJ1-1	.	TGCGCCAGCAGCTTGGAAGCAGGAGCCCGGGGCACTGAAGCTTTCTTT	CASSLEAGARGTEAFF
TRBV2	.	TRBJ2-7	TRBD2	TGTGCCAGCAGTGAAGGGGGACTAGTAGTGCAGTACTTC	CASSEGGLVVQYF
TRBV5-4	.	TRBJ1-1	.	TGTGCCAGCAGCTCTCGGGGGGGGAGTTGGACTGAAGCTTTCTTT	CASSSRGGSWTEAFF
TRBV5-6	.	TRBJ1-6	TRBD1	TGTGCCAGCAGCTACGGGACAGTTGGTCATAATTCACCCCTCCACTTT	CASSYGTVGHNSPLHF